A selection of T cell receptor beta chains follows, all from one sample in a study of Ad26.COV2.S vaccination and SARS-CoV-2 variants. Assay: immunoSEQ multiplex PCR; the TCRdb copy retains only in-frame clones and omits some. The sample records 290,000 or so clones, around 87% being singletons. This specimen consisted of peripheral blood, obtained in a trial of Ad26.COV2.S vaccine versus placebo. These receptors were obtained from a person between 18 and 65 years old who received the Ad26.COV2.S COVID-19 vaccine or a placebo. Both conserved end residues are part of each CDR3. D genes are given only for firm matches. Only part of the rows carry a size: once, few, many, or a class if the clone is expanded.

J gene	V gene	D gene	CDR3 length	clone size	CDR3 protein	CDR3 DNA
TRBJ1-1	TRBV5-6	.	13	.	CASSLAGATEAFF	TGTGCCAGCAGCTTGGCAGGGGCCACTGAAGCTTTCTTT
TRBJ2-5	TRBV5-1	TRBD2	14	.	CASSLTSGQETQYF	TGCGCCAGCAGCTTGACTAGCGGCCAAGAGACCCAGTACTTC
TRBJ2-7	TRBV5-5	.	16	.	CASSLVWSGVTYEQYF	TGTGCCAGCAGCTTGGTATGGTCGGGAGTCACCTACGAGCAGTACTTC
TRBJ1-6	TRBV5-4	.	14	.	CASSLDGGNSPLHF	TGTGCCAGCAGCTTGGACGGTGGGAATTCACCCCTCCACTTT
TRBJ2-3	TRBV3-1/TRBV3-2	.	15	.	CASSQVAGSTDTQYF	TGTGCCAGCAGCCAAGTCGCCGGGAGCACAGATACGCAGTATTTT
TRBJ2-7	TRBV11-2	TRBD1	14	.	CASSLNRGQDEQYF	TGTGCCAGCAGCTTAAACAGGGGGCAGGACGAGCAGTACTTC
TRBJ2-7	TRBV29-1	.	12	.	CSVEDLGDEQYF	TGCAGCGTTGAAGATCTGGGGGACGAGCAGTACTTC
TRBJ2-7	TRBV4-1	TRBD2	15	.	CASSHGLAGIYEQYF	TGCGCCAGCAGCCACGGACTAGCGGGCATCTACGAGCAGTACTTC
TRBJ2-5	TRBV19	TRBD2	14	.	CASSIPAGGETQYF	TGTGCCAGTAGTATTCCGGCGGGGGGGGAGACCCAGTACTTC
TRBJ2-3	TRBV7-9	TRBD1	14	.	CASSLRQGADTQYF	TGTGCCAGCAGCTTAAGACAGGGCGCAGATACGCAGTATTTT
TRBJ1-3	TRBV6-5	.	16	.	CASSYSRTDSGNTIYF	TGTGCCAGCAGTTACTCGAGGACAGACTCTGGAAACACCATATATTTT
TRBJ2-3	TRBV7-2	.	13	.	CASSLVSTDTQYF	TGTGCCAGCAGCTTAGTGAGCACAGATACGCAGTATTTT
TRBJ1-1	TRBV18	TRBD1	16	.	CASSTRGTTGDTEAFF	TGTGCCAGCTCGACCAGGGGGACGACAGGGGATACTGAAGCTTTCTTT
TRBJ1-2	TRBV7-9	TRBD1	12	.	CASEGQDNGYTF	TGTGCCAGCGAGGGACAGGATAATGGCTACACCTTC
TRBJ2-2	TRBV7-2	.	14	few	CASSLYQNTGELFF	TGTGCCAGCAGCTTGTACCAGAACACCGGGGAGCTGTTTTTT
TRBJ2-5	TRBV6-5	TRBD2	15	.	CASSYSPSGGETQYF	TGTGCCAGCAGTTACTCCCCTAGCGGGGGCGAGACCCAGTACTTC
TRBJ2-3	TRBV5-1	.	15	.	CASSLVAASTDTQYF	TGCGCCAGCAGCTTGGTAGCGGCTAGCACAGATACGCAGTATTTT